These 24 T cell receptor beta chains were all obtained from the same sample, sequenced in a study of beta chain features in type 1 diabetes. Reverse transcribing all isolated RNA meant expressed TCRB transcripts were sequenced. Assay: immunoSEQ multiplex PCR; the TCRdb copy retains only in-frame clones and omits some. The table has more than 85,000 clones, less than 40% seen once. Sample: stem cell memory CD4+ T cells from blood. These receptors all come from a woman younger than 30 in good health.

This chain uses TRBV5-1 with TRBJ2-3, with 13 positions matching TRBD2. The CDR3 is 15 amino acids. The germline CDR1 and CDR2 sequences are SGHRS and YFSETQ. Losses at the gene ends were 2 bases for V and 5 bases for J; bases not matched to a gene: 2. The CDR3 reads CASSFGLAGVDTQYF. Written as DNA, the CDR3 is TGCGCCAGCAGCTTCGGACTAGCGGGAGTAGATACGCAGTATTTT.

The CDR3, as DNA: TGTGCCAGCAGGTCGGGACAGGGGAACACTGAAGCTTTCTTT. This codes for CASRSGQGNTEAFF. J is TRBJ1-1 and V is TRBV27; 9 bases map to TRBD1. The CDR3 extends over 14 amino acids. Germline V CDR1 and CDR2: MNHEY, SMNVEV (reference sequence). With 6 bases clipped from V and 1 base from J, the junction kept 3 bases outside the gene matches.

As DNA, the CDR3 is TGTGCCAGCAGCCCAGGCCCTAGCGGGGGCCAAGAGACCCAGTACTTC. Protein: CASSPGPSGGQETQYF. This chain joins TRBV5-4 and TRBJ2-5; 10 bases align to TRBD2. Trimming removed 4 bases from V and 1 base from J; junction bases left unmatched: 7. The germline V gene encodes CDR1 SGHNT and CDR2 YYREEE (reference sequence). This CDR3 has 16 residues.

The gene calls are TRBV7-8 and TRBJ1-2; D is possibly TRBD1 (6 bases). Between the trimmed V and J ends, which lost 0 bases and 4 bases, there was a span of 9 bases. The CDR3 runs to 14 residues. Germline V gene sequence: CDR1 SGHVS, CDR2 FQNEAQ. The CDR3 DNA reads TGTGCCAGCAGCTTAGCCGCCAGGGGCTATGGCTACACCTTC. Translation gives CASSLAARGYGYTF.

This chain uses TRBV29-1 with TRBJ1-1, with 7 bases fitting TRBD1. The CDR3 consists of 12 residues. V was clipped by 6 bases and J by 1 base; unmatched bases: 2. CDR1 is SQVTM and CDR2 is ANQGSEA in the germline V gene. CDR3 nucleotide sequence: TGCAGCGTGCGACAGGGGAACACTGAAGCTTTCTTT. The encoded protein is CSVRQGNTEAFF. Full variable domain (missing parts from reference TRBV29-1 and TRBJ1-1): SAVISQKPSRDICQRGTSLTIQCQVDSQVTMMFWYRQQPGQSLTLIATANQGSEATYESGFVIDKFPISRPNLTFSTLTVSNMSPEDSSIYLCSVRQGNTEAFFGQGTRLTVV.

This sequence joins TRBV27 and TRBJ2-1; weak D call: TRBD2 (6 bases). V lost 6 bases and J lost 0, with 15 bases in between. The CDR3 loop spans 16 amino acids. Germline V gene data show CDR1 as MNHEY and CDR2 as SMNVEV (reference sequence). CDR3 sequence (DNA): TGTGCCAGCAGGAAATGGGGAGGTAGCTCCTACAATGAGCAGTTCTTC. Encoded protein: CASRKWGGSSYNEQFF.

A few counts support this clone. The chain links TRBV18 to TRBJ2-1; the D gene is possibly TRBD1 (5 bases). The germline gives CDR1 KGHSH, CDR2 LQKENI. The CDR3 has 14 amino acids. The V end lost 6 bases, the J end lost 8 bases, and 17 bases lay between the germline ends. As DNA, the CDR3 is TGTGCCAGCTCCTCACAGGCAACCGATCATGAGCAGTTCTTC. Its protein product is CASSSQATDHEQFF.

This clone was seen more than once but under ten times. The genes are TRBV7-8 and TRBJ2-7; 8 bases are shared with TRBD2. V was clipped by 5 bases and J by 1 base; unmatched bases: 19. The CDR3 runs to 19 residues. The V gene's germline CDR1 is SGHVS and CDR2 FQNEAQ. CDR3 region: CASSPPIWVAGTRSYEQYF. The CDR3 nucleotides are TGTGCCAGCAGCCCCCCTATTTGGGTAGCGGGAACTAGGTCCTACGAGCAGTACTTC.

The V and J genes are TRBV5-1 and TRBJ2-7, with D perhaps matching TRBD2 (6 bases). Germline values: CDR1 SGHRS, CDR2 YFSETQ. V lost 4 bases and J lost 3, with 14 bases in between. This CDR3 is 14 amino acids long. CDR3 in amino acids: CASSPLTRDYEQYF. The CDR3 DNA follows: TGCGCCAGCAGCCCATTGACTAGGGACTACGAGCAGTACTTC.

The chain has TRBV6-5 and TRBJ2-1, with TRBD1 identical over 10 bases. Germline V CDR1 and CDR2: MNHEY, SVGAGI. The J segment lost 8 bases and the V segment lost 1 base, leaving 5 bases of the junction unmatched. The CDR3 loop spans 15 amino acids. CDR3 nucleotides: TGTGCCAGCAGTTACTTGGGGACAGGGGTTCATGAGCAGTTCTTC. It codes for CASSYLGTGVHEQFF.

This clone was recorded a few times. The V and J genes are TRBV7-3 and TRBJ2-5; a weak D match, TRBD1 (5 bases). The CDR3 length is 13 residues. Deletions cut 3 bases from V and 5 bases from J, with 10 bases between. CDR1 is SGHTA, CDR2 FQGTGA, per germline. The chain's CDR3 is CASSFRVTETQYF. The CDR3 DNA reads TGTGCCAGCAGCTTCAGGGTAACGGAGACCCAGTACTTC.

There are a few counts of this clone. The chain recombines TRBV11-3 with TRBJ2-1; D not resolved. Trimming removed 1 base at V and 4 bases at J, with 14 bases between. Germline loops: CDR1 SGHNT, CDR2 YENEEA. The CDR3 spans 16 residues. The CDR3 loop is CASSLGSPRIYNEQFF. For the CDR3, the DNA is TGTGCCAGCAGCTTAGGCTCACCCAGAATATACAATGAGCAGTTCTTC.

The genes are TRBV7-6 and TRBJ2-5; the D gene is possibly TRBD2 (5 bases). V lost 2 bases and J 4 bases, leaving 20 bases between the germline ends. This CDR3 comprises 17 residues. Germline lookup yields CDR1 SGHVS and CDR2 FNYEAQ. The DNA of the CDR3 is TGTGCCAGCAGCTTAAGGCTGGAGGAGTATGGGTTAGAGACCCAGTACTTC. As protein: CASSLRLEEYGLETQYF.

In DNA, the CDR3 is TGCAGCGTCGCCGGACAGTATAGCAATCAGCCCCAGCATTTT. Translating it yields CSVAGQYSNQPQHF. The chain recombines TRBV29-1 with TRBJ1-5; perhaps TRBD1 as D (6 bases). Germline CDR1 and CDR2: SQVTM and ANQGSEA. This CDR3 is built from 14 residues. Deletions cut 6 bases from V and 0 bases from J, with 12 bases between.

This clone showed up just a few times. An end of the junction differs from the germline gene, which may be a read error. V usage is TRBV7-2 and J usage is TRBJ2-2; a weak D match, TRBD1 (6 bases). The CDR3 consists of 16 residues. CDR1 is SGHTA and CDR2 is FQGNSA in the germline V gene. In DNA form, the CDR3 reads TGTGCCAGCAGCGTAGCAGGCAGGGGTTGGAACGGGGAGCTGTTTTTT. This gives the protein CASSVAGRGWNGELFF.

This CDR3 reads CASSDRDSGELFF. CDR3 coding DNA: TGTGCCAGCAGCGACCGGGACTCCGGGGAGCTGTTTTTT. The genes are TRBV7-9 and TRBJ2-2, with TRBD2 as a possible D gene (6 bases). V lost 5 bases, J lost 6 bases, and 10 bases lay in between. Germline V lookup: CDR1 SEHNR, CDR2 FQNEAQ (reference sequence). The CDR3 runs 13 residues.

The V gene is TRBV5-1, the J gene TRBJ2-5, with D possibly matching TRBD2 (6 bases). Trimming stripped 4 bases from V and 4 bases from J, with 17 bases between. CDR1 is SGHRS, CDR2 YFSETQ, per germline. This CDR3 is built from 15 residues. CDR3 nucleotide sequence: TGCGCCAGCAGCCCCCAAGGCGGGGCGGGAGAGACCCAGTACTTC. Amino acid sequence: CASSPQGGAGETQYF.

This clone was found a few times. This rearrangement joins TRBV27 to TRBJ2-5, with a possible D match to TRBD2 (6 bases). V shed 5 bases and J shed 5 bases, with 24 bases lying between them. Germline V gene sequence: CDR1 MNHEY, CDR2 SMNVEV (reference sequence). There are 17 residues in the CDR3. The chain's CDR3 is CASSPFAGSEGWETQYF. DNA of the CDR3: TGTGCCAGCAGTCCCTTTGCGGGATCGGAAGGGTGGGAGACCCAGTACTTC.

The gene calls are TRBV28 and TRBJ1-5; 12 bases fit TRBD1. Trimming took 4 bases from V and 7 from J; bases not matched to a gene: 5. CDR1 and CDR2 from the germline V gene are MDHEN and SYDVKM. The CDR3 consists of 15 residues. Here the CDR3 DNA reads TGTGCCAGCAGTTCCGGGACAGGGGGCTTGCAGCCCCAGCATTTT. Translating it yields CASSSGTGGLQPQHF.

The J gene is TRBJ1-4, the V gene TRBV11-2; D is unclear. The CDR3 loop spans 14 amino acids. From germline, CDR1 is SGHAT and CDR2 FQNNGV. V lost 1 base, J lost 5 bases, and 8 bases lay in between. CDR3 protein: CASSLGLINEKLFF. The CDR3 DNA follows: TGTGCCAGCAGCTTAGGGCTGATAAATGAAAAACTGTTTTTT.

This chain joins TRBV5-1 and TRBJ2-1; 15 positions agree with TRBD2. The V gene end was trimmed by 5 bases and the J gene end by 8 bases; junction bases not matched to a gene: 2. The CDR3 runs to 14 residues. Germline loops: CDR1 SGHRS, CDR2 YFSETQ. The DNA for the CDR3 is TGCGCCAGCAGGGGACTAGCGGGAGGCCATGAGCAGTTCTTC. It specifies CASRGLAGGHEQFF.

The CDR3 DNA reads as TGCGCCAGCAGCTTGCACCCGGGACTAGCGGATTTCTTCTCCTACAATGAGCAGTTCTTC. This gives the protein CASSLHPGLADFFSYNEQFF. The chain recombines TRBV5-1 with TRBJ2-1; 11 bases fit TRBD2. From germline, CDR1 is SGHRS and CDR2 YFSETQ. The CDR3 has 20 amino acids. After removal of 1 base from V and 0 bases from J, the junction contained 12 bases not matched to a gene.

This clone was recorded a few times. The chain carries TRBV28 and TRBJ1-5, with D tentatively TRBD1 (5 bases). The germline gives CDR1 MDHEN, CDR2 SYDVKM. The V and J ends lost 5 bases and 1 base respectively, with 12 bases between them. This CDR3 contains 15 residues. CDR3 bases: TGTGCCAGCAGTCCCCTCGGGGGGAGCAATCAGCCCCAGCATTTT. Encoded protein: CASSPLGGSNQPQHF.

This clone was counted many times. The chain links TRBV7-9 to TRBJ2-5; 9 bases fit TRBD1. The CDR3 has 14 amino acids. Trimming cost V 5 bases and J 7 bases; bases outside gene matches: 8. The germline CDR1 and CDR2 sequences are SEHNR and FQNEAQ (reference sequence). The DNA of the CDR3 is TGTGCCAGCAGCCCGGACAGGGGATACGGGACCCAGTACTTC. Translated, it gives CASSPDRGYGTQYF.